A single sample gave rise to the 2 T cell receptor beta chains below, sequenced in a study of beta chain features in type 1 diabetes (dated by TCRdb to the late 2010s). Receptor libraries were prepared by the immunoSEQ multiplex PCR assay. The High Capacity cDNA Reverse Transcription Kit was used to reverse transcribe all of the isolated RNA, meaning that expressed TCRB transcripts were what got sequenced. TCRdb re-hosts the immuneACCESS table, in-frame sequences only. Its copies lack some clones; in the studies checked, an unresolved V gene accounts for under half of them, and the cause for the rest is not known. The sample contains around 500,000 clones, more than 9.5% of them found a single time. About 0.045% of the sample is in the top ten clones. The material sequenced was naive CD4+ T cells from blood. Sample cell subset or site, as interpreted from the label and publication: true naive CD4+ T cells. These receptor sequences come from a woman aged 18-29 years in good health.

This clone has just a few counts. The J gene is TRBJ1-1, the V gene TRBV7-9; D is unresolved. CDR1 SEHNR and CDR2 FQNEAQ come from the germline V gene (reference sequence). CDR3 length: 13 residues. V lost 7 bases and J lost 1, with 10 bases in between. CDR3 bases: TGTGCCAGCACAATAGTTTGGAACACTGAAGCTTTCTTT. Encoded protein: CASTIVWNTEAFF.

The CDR3 DNA follows: TGTGCCAGCCGGCGGAGGAACACTGAAGCTTTCTTT. Translated, it gives CASRRRNTEAFF. V is TRBV2 and J is TRBJ1-1; D ambiguous. The V gene lost 8 bases and the J gene lost 1 base, with 8 bases spanning the gap. Germline values: CDR1 SNHLY, CDR2 FYNNEI. The CDR3 consists of 12 residues.